The 10 T cell receptor beta chains below all came from one sample that was sequenced in a study of Ad26.COV2.S vaccination and SARS-CoV-2 variants. TCRdb's copy holds only in-frame clones and misses some; the assay was immunoSEQ multiplex PCR. The table shows roughly 100,000 clones, with over 70% occurring only once. The sequencing used peripheral blood, collected after recovery from COVID-19. Receptors originate from a human donor who had recovered from COVID-19.

The V call is TRBV5-1, the J call TRBJ2-5; D remains unclear. This CDR3 has 15 residues. Germline V gives CDR1 SGHRS, CDR2 YFSETQ. The V gene lost 0 bases and the J gene lost 1 base, with 10 bases spanning the gap. CDR3 loop: CASSLGRLSQETQYF. The CDR3 DNA follows: TGCGCCAGCAGCTTGGGCAGGTTATCCCAAGAGACCCAGTACTTC.

This clone was counted once. This chain joins TRBV30 and TRBJ1-4; a weak D match, TRBD1 (6 bases). The V end lost 0 bases, the J end lost 14 bases, and 10 bases lay between the germline ends. The CDR3 runs 11 residues. Germline V CDR1 and CDR2: GTSNPN, SVGIG (reference sequence). This CDR3 reads CAWSVRTALFF. As DNA, the CDR3 is TGTGCCTGGAGTGTACGGACAGCCCTGTTTTTT.

The genes are TRBV7-6 and TRBJ2-1; TRBD1 might be the D (6 bases). Trimming left V 5 bases short and J 1 base short, with 12 bases between. The CDR3 has 15 residues. CDR1 SGHVS and CDR2 FNYEAQ come from the germline V gene. CDR3 in amino acids: CASSPIRGSYNEQFF. For the CDR3, the DNA is TGTGCCAGCAGCCCTATTAGGGGGTCCTACAATGAGCAGTTCTTC.

This chain links TRBV7-9 with TRBJ2-3; TRBD2 matches at 10 bases. Germline CDR1 SEHNR, CDR2 FQNEAQ (reference sequence). Unmatched junction bases numbered 4, after V lost 0 bases and J lost 1 base. The length of the CDR3 is 17 residues. CDR3 sequence reads: CASSLAGLAGGTDTQYF. The CDR3 DNA sequence: TGTGCCAGCAGCTTAGCAGGGCTAGCGGGGGGCACAGATACGCAGTATTTT.

This clone was counted once. J is TRBJ2-7 and V is TRBV9, with 7 bases matching TRBD1. The germline V gene has CDR1 SGDLS and CDR2 YYNGEE. The length of the CDR3 is 15 residues. J was trimmed by 2 bases and V by 0 bases; bases with no gene match: 5. The CDR3 region has the DNA TGTGCCAGCAGCGTAGAGGGACAGACCACCTACGAGCAGTACTTC. Translated: CASSVEGQTTYEQYF.

The V and J genes are TRBV5-5 and TRBJ2-3; possibly TRBD2 for D (6 bases). CDR3 size: 15 residues. V was shortened by 4 bases and J by 2 bases, with 14 bases between the two germline ends. From germline, CDR1 is SGHKS and CDR2 YYEKEE (reference sequence). The CDR3 DNA is TGTGCCAGCAGCCCGTGGGGGGTAAACACAGATACGCAGTATTTT. Translated: CASSPWGVNTDTQYF.

This clone occurred a few times. This sequence joins TRBV15 and TRBJ2-7; D unclear. This CDR3 is 14 amino acids long. Germline lookup yields CDR1 LNHNV and CDR2 YYDKDF (reference sequence). V shed 1 base and J shed 0 bases, with 7 bases lying between them. The CDR3 bases are TGTGCCACCAGCAGAGGGTACAGCTCCTACGAGCAGTACTTC. It codes for CATSRGYSSYEQYF.

The chain employs TRBV7-3 and TRBJ1-1; D remains unclear. Trimming shortened V by 3 bases and J by 0 bases, and 5 bases separated the two germline ends. Germline values: CDR1 SGHTA, CDR2 FQGTGA. The CDR3 consists of 13 residues. CDR3: CASSFSLNTEAFF. In DNA form, the CDR3 reads TGTGCCAGCAGCTTTTCTTTGAACACTGAAGCTTTCTTT. Full variable domain (missing parts from reference TRBV7-3 and TRBJ1-1): GAGVSQTPSNKVTEKGKYVELRCDPISGHTALYWYRQSLGQGPEFLIYFQGTGAADDSGLPNDRFFAVRPEGSVSTLKIQRTERGDSAVYLCASSFSLNTEAFFGQGTRLTVV.

The chain has TRBV4-1 and TRBJ2-3; 7 bases line up with TRBD1. The germline gives CDR1 MGHRA, CDR2 YSYEKL. This CDR3 comprises 16 residues. The V and J ends lost 6 bases and 2 bases, in that order; junction bases with no gene match: 11. The CDR3 nucleotides read TGCGCCAGCAGAGCGTCAGGGGGACGAATCACAGATACGCAGTATTTT. Protein: CASRASGGRITDTQYF.

Only a few counts were recorded for this clone. This sequence joins TRBV7-2 and TRBJ1-5; D gene uncertain. V shed 5 bases and J shed 7 bases, with 15 bases lying between them. CDR1 SGHTA and CDR2 FQGNSA come from the germline V gene. CDR3 length: 14 amino acids. The CDR3 DNA reads TGTGCCAGCAGCCGCAATGCTGTTTGGCAGCCCCAGCATTTT. Protein: CASSRNAVWQPQHF.